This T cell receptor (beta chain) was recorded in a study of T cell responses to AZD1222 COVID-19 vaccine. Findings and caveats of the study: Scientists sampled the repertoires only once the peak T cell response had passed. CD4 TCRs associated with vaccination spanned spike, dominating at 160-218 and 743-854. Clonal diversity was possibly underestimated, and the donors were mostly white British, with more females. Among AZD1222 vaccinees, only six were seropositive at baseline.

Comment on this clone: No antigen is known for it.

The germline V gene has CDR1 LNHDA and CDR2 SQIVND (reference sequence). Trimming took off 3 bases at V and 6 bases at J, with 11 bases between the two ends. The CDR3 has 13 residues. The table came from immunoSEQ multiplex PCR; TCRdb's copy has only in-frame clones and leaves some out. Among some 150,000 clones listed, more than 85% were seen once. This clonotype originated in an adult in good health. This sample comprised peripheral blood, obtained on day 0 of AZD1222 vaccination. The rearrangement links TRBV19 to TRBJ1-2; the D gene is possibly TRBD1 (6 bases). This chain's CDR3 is CASSMGRGDGYTF. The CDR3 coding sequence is TGTGCCAGTAGTATGGGCAGGGGAGATGGCTACACCTTC.